The subject of this entry is one TCR beta chain. This sample stems from a study of OX40 agonist ivuxolimab in advanced cancers. Study details: Prior checkpoint blockade (anti-PD-1, anti-PD-L1 or anti-CTLA-4) was permitted; approximately 44% had it.

Per germline, CDR1 MNHEY and CDR2 SVGAGI. Deletions cut 5 bases from V and 4 bases from J, with 8 bases between. The CDR3 runs to 12 residues. Libraries were prepared by immunoSEQ multiplex PCR; TCRdb keeps only in-frame clonotypes and omits some of them. The profile shows more than 80,000 clones, approximately 93% of them singletons. This sequence was found in an adult with an advanced solid tumor such as melanoma, head and neck, liver or kidney cancer. The J gene is TRBJ2-5, the V gene TRBV6-5; possible D gene TRBD2, 5 bases. The input for sequencing was CD4+ or CD8+ T cells sorted from blood, taken in a trial of the OX40 agonist ivuxolimab. Here the CDR3 DNA reads TGTGCCAGCAGTCCCGAGGGAGAGACCCAGTACTTC. This codes for CASSPEGETQYF.